A selection of T cell receptor beta chains follows, all from one sample in a study of shared clonotypes between healthy human individuals. Produced via immunoSEQ multiplex PCR; TCRdb's table is partial and in-frame only. The repertoire includes a few million clones, around 95% of them detected once, and 0.1% to 0.15% sits in the top ten. Material: naive CD4+ T cells sorted from blood. All receptors derive from a man between 18 and 29 years old in good health. CDR3s include the opening cysteine and the closing phenylalanine or tryptophan. Each record gives: V gene, J gene, clone size, D gene, CDR3 protein, CDR3 DNA. D genes are given only for firm matches. Clone size is shown for a subset of rows, as once, few, many or a class of expanded clone.

TRBV27	TRBJ2-4	.	TRBD2	CASSPKSGSLIKNIQYF	TGTGCCAGCAGTCCAAAAAGCGGGAGCCTGATCAAAAACATTCAGTACTTC
TRBV9	TRBJ1-1	.	.	CASSVTASRTEAFF	TGTGCCAGCAGCGTAACGGCTTCGAGGACAGAAGCTTTCTTT
TRBV7-2	TRBJ1-1	.	.	CASSPITRNTEAFF	TGTGCCAGCAGCCCAATTACACGAAACACTGAAGCTTTCTTT
TRBV5-4	TRBJ1-2	once	.	CASSLEGAYGYTF	TGTGCCAGCAGCTTGGAGGGAGCTTATGGCTACACCTTC
TRBV6-5	TRBJ2-1	.	.	CASRWYNEQFF	TGTGCCAGCAGGTGGTACAATGAGCAGTTCTTC
TRBV7-9	TRBJ2-7	.	.	CASSLQGGLKYF	TGTGCCAGCAGCTTACAGGGGGGACTTAAGTACTTC
TRBV6-5	TRBJ1-1	.	.	CATSIGRATEAFF	TGTGCCACCAGCATAGGCAGGGCCACTGAAGCTTTCTTT
TRBV7-8	TRBJ2-3	.	TRBD2	CASSLGPGGGSTDTQYF	TGTGCCAGCAGCTTAGGTCCCGGGGGGGGAAGCACAGATACGCAGTATTTT
TRBV5-4	TRBJ1-1	.	.	CASSPGGVIEGAFF	TGTGCCAGCAGCCCCGGGGGAGTAATAGAAGGAGCTTTCTTT
TRBV10-3	TRBJ1-1	.	.	CAISGPGGTEAFF	TGTGCCATCAGCGGCCCAGGAGGCACTGAAGCTTTCTTT
TRBV7-9	TRBJ1-6	few	.	CASSLDFGPLHF	TGTGCCAGCAGCTTAGATTTTGGACCCCTCCACTTT
TRBV15	TRBJ1-4	.	.	CATSRDRPNEKLFF	TGTGCCACCAGCAGAGATCGGCCGAATGAAAAACTGTTTTTT
TRBV28	TRBJ2-1	.	.	CASSPKDLRRVRNPHEQFF	TGTGCCAGCAGCCCAAAGGACCTACGACGCGTCAGAAACCCCCATGAGCAGTTCTTC
TRBV28	TRBJ1-1	.	.	CASINSLGGLSTEAFF	TGTGCCAGCATAAATTCCTTGGGTGGGTTAAGCACTGAAGCTTTCTTT
TRBV19	TRBJ1-1	.	.	CASSQAPRGAFF	TGTGCCAGTTCACAGGCCCCCAGGGGAGCTTTCTTT
TRBV25-1	TRBJ1-5	.	TRBD1	CASSVTGVQQPQHF	TGTGCCAGCAGTGTCACAGGGGTTCAACAGCCCCAGCATTTT
TRBV10-3	TRBJ1-1	.	.	CAISGGQGTEAFF	TGTGCCATCAGTGGAGGGCAGGGGACTGAAGCTTTCTTT
TRBV5-1	TRBJ2-5	once	.	CASSLGGTETQYF	TGCGCCAGCAGCTTGGGAGGAACAGAGACCCAGTACTTC
TRBV30	TRBJ2-7	.	TRBD1	CAWIGQARLGEQYF	TGTGCCTGGATCGGACAGGCCCGACTGGGGGAGCAGTACTTC
TRBV19	TRBJ1-2	.	TRBD1	CASMSQGRKGDYGYTF	TGTGCCAGTATGTCACAGGGGCGCAAAGGGGACTATGGCTACACCTTC
TRBV6-1	TRBJ2-1	few	.	CASSERYNEQFF	TGTGCCAGCAGTGAAAGGTACAATGAGCAGTTCTTC
TRBV9	TRBJ2-3	.	TRBD1	CASSPWDRDTDTQYF	TGTGCCAGCTCCCCTTGGGACAGGGACACAGATACGCAGTATTTT
TRBV25-1	TRBJ2-3	.	.	CASSDLVDTQYF	TGTGCCAGCAGTGATCTTGTGGATACGCAGTATTTT